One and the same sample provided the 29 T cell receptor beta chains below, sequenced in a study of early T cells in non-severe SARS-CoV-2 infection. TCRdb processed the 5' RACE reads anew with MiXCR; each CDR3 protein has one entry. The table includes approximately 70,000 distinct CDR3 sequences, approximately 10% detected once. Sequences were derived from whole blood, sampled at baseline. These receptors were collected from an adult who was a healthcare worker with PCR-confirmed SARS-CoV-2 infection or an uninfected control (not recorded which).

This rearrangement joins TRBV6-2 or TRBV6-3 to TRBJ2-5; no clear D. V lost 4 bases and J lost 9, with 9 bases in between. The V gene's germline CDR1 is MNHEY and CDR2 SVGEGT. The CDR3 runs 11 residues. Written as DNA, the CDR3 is TGTGCCAGCAGTTCTAAGTGGGCCCAGTACTTC. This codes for CASSSKWAQYF.

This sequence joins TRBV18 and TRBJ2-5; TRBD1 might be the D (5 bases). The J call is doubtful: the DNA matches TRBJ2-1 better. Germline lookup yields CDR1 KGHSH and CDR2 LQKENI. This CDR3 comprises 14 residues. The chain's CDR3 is CASSPNRQQETQFF. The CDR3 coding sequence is TGTGCCAGCTCACCAAACAGACAGCAAGAGACCCAGTTCTTC.

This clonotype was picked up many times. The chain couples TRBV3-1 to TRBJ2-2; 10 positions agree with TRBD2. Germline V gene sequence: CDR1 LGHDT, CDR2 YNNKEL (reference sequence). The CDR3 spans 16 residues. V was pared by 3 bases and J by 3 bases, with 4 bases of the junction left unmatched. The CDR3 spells CASSHYSGGHTGELFF. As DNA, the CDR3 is TGTGCCAGCAGCCATTATAGCGGGGGGCACACCGGGGAGCTGTTTTTT.

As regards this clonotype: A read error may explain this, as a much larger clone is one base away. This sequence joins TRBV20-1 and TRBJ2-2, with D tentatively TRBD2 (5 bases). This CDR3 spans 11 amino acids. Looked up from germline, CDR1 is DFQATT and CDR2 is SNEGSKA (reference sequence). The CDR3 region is CSASTYGEPFF. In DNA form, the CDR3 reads TGCAGTGCTAGTACTTACGGGGAGCCGTTTTTT.

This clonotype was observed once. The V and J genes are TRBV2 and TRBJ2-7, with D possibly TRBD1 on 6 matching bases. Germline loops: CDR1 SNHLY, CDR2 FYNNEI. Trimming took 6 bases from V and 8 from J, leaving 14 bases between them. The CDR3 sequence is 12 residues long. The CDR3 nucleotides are TGTGCCAGCAGCCGGACAGACGGAAAGCAGTACTTC. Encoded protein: CASSRTDGKQYF.

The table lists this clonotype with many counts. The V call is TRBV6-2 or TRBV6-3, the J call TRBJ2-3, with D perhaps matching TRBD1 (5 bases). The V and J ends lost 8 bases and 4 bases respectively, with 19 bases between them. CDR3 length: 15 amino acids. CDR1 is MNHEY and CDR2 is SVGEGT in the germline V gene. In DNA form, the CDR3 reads TGTGCCAGCGCAGGGATAGCATCTCCCCCAGATACGCAGTATTTT. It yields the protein CASAGIASPPDTQYF.

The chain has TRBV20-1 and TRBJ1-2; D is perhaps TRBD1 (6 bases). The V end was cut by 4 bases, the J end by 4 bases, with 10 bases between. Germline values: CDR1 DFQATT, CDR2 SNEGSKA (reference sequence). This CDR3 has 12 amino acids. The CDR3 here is CSATRGSYGYTF. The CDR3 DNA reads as TGCAGTGCTACCAGGGGTTCCTATGGCTACACCTTC.

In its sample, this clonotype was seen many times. The CDR3 DNA reads as TGTGCCAGCAGTTACTATAGCGGGAGTAGCCACGAGCAGTACTTC. It codes for CASSYYSGSSHEQYF. This sequence joins TRBV6-2 or TRBV6-3 and TRBJ2-7; 9 bases map to TRBD2. The CDR3 sequence is 15 residues long. The germline gives CDR1 MNHEY, CDR2 SVGEGT. V lost 1 base, J lost 5 bases, and 6 bases stayed unmatched.

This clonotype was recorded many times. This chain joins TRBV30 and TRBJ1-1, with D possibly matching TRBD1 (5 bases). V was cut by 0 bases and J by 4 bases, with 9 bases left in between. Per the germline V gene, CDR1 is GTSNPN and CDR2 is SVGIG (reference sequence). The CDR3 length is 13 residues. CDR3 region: CAWSVRGTTEAFF. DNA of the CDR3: TGTGCCTGGAGTGTCCGAGGGACCACTGAAGCTTTCTTT.

CDR3 bases: TGTGCCAGCAGCTTAGGAGGGGTAAATGAGCAGTTCTTC. Amino acid sequence: CASSLGGVNEQFF. The rearrangement uses TRBV11-2 and TRBJ2-1; D may correspond to TRBD1 or TRBD2 (5 bases each). The V end lost 1 base, the J end lost 7 bases, and 8 bases lay between the germline ends. The CDR3 has 13 amino acids. Germline V gene sequence: CDR1 SGHAT, CDR2 FQNNGV.

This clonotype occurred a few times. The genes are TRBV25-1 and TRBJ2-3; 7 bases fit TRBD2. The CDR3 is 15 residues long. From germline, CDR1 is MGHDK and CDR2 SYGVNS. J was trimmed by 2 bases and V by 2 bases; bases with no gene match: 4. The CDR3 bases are TGTGCCAGCAGTGAAGCGGGGGTGCTCACAGATACGCAGTATTTT. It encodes CASSEAGVLTDTQYF. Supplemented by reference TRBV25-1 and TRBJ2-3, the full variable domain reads EADIYQTPRYLVIGTGKKITLECSQTMGHDKMYWYQQDPGMELHLIHYSYGVNSTEKGDLSSESTVSRIRTEHFPLTLESARPSHTSQYLCASSEAGVLTDTQYFGPGTRLTVL.

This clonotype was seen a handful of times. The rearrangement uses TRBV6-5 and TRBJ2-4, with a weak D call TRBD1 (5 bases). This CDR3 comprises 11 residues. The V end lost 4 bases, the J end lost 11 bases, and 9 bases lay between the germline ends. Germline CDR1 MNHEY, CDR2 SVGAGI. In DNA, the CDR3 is TGTGCCAGCAGTTCAGGGTTCGTTCAGTACTTC. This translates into CASSSGFVQYF.

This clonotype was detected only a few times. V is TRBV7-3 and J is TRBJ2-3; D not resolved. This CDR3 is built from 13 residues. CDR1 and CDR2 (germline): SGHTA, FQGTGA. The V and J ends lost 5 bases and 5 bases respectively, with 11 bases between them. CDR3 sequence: CASSPQFGDTQYF. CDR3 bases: TGTGCCAGCAGCCCCCAATTTGGAGATACGCAGTATTTT.

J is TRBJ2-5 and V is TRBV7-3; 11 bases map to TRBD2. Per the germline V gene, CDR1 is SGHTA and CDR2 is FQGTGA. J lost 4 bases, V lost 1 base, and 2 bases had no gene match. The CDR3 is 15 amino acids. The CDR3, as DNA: TGTGCCAGCAGCTTAAGTCTAGCGGGGGGAGAGACCCAGTACTTC. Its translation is CASSLSLAGGETQYF.

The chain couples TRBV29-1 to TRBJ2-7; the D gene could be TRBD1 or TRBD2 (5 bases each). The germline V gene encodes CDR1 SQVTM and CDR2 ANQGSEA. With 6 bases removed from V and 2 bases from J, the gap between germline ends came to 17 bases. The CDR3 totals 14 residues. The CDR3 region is CSVTPGTLAYEQYF. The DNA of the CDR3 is TGCAGCGTAACTCCCGGGACGCTAGCCTACGAGCAGTACTTC.

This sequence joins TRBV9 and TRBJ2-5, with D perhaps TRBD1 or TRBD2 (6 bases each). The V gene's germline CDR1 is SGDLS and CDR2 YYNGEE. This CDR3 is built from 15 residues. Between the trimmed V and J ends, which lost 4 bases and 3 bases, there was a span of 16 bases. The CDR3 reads CASSHWGALEETQYF. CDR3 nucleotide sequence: TGTGCCAGCAGCCATTGGGGGGCGCTTGAAGAGACCCAGTACTTC.

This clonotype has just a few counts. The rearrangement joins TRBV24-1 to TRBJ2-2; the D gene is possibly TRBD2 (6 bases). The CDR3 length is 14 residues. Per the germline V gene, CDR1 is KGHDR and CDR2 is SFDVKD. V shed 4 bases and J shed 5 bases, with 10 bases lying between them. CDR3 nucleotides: TGTGCCACCAGTGAGGCTAGCGCGACCGGGGAGCTGTTTTTT. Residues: CATSEASATGELFF.

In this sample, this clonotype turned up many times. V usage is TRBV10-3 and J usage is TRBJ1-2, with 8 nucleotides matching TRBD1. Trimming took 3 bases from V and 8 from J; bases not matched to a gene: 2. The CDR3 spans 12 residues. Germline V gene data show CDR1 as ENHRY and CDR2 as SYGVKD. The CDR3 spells CAISEGQGGYTF. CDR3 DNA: TGTGCCATCAGTGAAGGACAGGGAGGCTACACCTTC.

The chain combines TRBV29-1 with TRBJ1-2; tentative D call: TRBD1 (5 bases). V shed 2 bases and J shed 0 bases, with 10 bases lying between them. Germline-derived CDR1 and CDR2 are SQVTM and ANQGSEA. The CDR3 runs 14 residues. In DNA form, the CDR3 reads TGCAGCGTTGAATCGACAGCTACTAACTATGGCTACACCTTC. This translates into CSVESTATNYGYTF.

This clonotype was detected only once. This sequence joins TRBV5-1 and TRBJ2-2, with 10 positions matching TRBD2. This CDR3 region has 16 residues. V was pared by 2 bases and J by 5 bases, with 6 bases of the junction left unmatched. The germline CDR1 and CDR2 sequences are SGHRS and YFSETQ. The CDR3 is CASSFSTSGITGELFF. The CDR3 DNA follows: TGCGCCAGCAGCTTCTCAACTAGCGGGATTACCGGGGAGCTGTTTTTT.

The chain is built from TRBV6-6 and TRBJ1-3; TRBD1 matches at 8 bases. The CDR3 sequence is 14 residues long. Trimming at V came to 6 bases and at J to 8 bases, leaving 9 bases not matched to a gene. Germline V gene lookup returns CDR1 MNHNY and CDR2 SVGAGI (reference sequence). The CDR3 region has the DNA TGTGCCAGCAGAACGGACAGGGCAGGAGACACCATATATTTT. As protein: CASRTDRAGDTIYF.

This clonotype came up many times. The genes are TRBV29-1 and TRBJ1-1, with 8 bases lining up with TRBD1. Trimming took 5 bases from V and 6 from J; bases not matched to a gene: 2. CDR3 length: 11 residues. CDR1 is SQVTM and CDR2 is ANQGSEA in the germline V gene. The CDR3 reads CSVRQGPEAFF. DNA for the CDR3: TGCAGCGTTCGACAGGGGCCTGAAGCTTTCTTT.

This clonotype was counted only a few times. The DNA for the CDR3 is TGCGCCAGCAGCTTGGAAGGGATAGGTCAGCCCCAGCATTTT. Protein sequence: CASSLEGIGQPQHF. The chain has TRBV5-1 and TRBJ1-5; unclear D gene. Trimming took off 0 bases at V and 6 bases at J, with 10 bases between the two ends. The CDR3 extends over 14 amino acids. CDR1 SGHRS and CDR2 YFSETQ come from the germline V gene.

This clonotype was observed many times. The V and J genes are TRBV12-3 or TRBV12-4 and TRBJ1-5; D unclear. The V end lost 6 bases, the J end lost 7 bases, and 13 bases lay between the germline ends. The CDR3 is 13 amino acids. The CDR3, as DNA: TGTGCCAGCAGCCCCGGGGAAGGGCAGCCCCAGCATTTT. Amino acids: CASSPGEGQPQHF.

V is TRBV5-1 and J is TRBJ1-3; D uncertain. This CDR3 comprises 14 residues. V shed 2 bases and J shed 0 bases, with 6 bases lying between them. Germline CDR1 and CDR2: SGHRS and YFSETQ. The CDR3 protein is CASSFSDSGNTIYF. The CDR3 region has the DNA TGCGCCAGCAGCTTTTCAGACTCTGGAAACACCATATATTTT.

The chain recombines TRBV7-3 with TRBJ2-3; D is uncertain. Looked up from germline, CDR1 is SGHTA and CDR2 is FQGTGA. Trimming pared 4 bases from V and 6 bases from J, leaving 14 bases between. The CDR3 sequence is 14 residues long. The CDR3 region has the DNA TGTGCCAGCAGCTCCGGTCCGGGTTGGGATACGCAGTATTTT. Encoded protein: CASSSGPGWDTQYF.

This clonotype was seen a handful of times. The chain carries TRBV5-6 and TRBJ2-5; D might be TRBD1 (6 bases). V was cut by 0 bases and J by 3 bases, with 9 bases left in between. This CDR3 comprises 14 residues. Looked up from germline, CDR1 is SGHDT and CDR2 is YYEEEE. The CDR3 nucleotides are TGTGCCAGCAGCTTGGGGCCAGGGGAAGAGACCCAGTACTTC. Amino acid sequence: CASSLGPGEETQYF.

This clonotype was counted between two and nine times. CDR3 region: CASGLGPPGQTQYF. The CDR3 DNA follows: TGTGCTAGTGGTTTGGGACCCCCCGGACAGACCCAGTACTTC. The chain is built from TRBV12-5 and TRBJ2-5; D gene uncertain. Germline V lookup: CDR1 LGHNT, CDR2 FRNRAP. The CDR3 totals 14 residues. V lost 1 base to trimming and J lost 6 bases, with 12 bases between them.

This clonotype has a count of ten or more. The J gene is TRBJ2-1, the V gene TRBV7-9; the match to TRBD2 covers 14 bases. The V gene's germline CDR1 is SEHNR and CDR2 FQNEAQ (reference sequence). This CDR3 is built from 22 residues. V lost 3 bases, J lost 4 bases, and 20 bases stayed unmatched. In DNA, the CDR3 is TGTGCCAGCAGCTTTACTCCCTTGACTAGCGGGAGGGCCGGGTCCCCTTACAATGAGCAGTTCTTC. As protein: CASSFTPLTSGRAGSPYNEQFF.